Sequencing of this TCR beta chain was carried out in a study of control samples from healthy donors and cancer patients. The germline gives CDR1 MNHEY, CDR2 SVGAGI. Trimming took off 6 bases at V and 9 bases at J, with 12 bases between the two ends. The CDR3 is 12 residues long. The repertoire was sequenced with immunoSEQ multiplex PCR; TCRdb's copy has only in-frame clones and lacks some. This table has 150,000 or so clones, 80% to 95% appearing once. This TCR was recovered from a man aged 40-50 years in good health. Sequencing was performed on blood. The chain links TRBV6-5 to TRBJ2-1; D is undetermined. In DNA, the CDR3 is TGTGCCAGCAGGGGCGTCGGGTCTGAGCAGTTCTTC. Translation: CASRGVGSEQFF.